This T cell receptor (beta chain) was sequenced in a study of T cell clones after liver transplantation. As for the study in general: Without induction therapy, subjects received standard immunosuppression until 12-24 months post-transplant. Tolerant meant at least one year fully off immunosuppression without liver enzymes above twice normal. Samples came pre-transplant, pre-randomization before withdrawal, and post-randomization after withdrawal ended.

Whole-study results and caveats: A significant post-transplant drop in circulating graft-donor-reactive CD4 TCRbeta sequences occurred in most of the 8 subjects.

Remarks on this clone: Its antigen is unidentified.

The repertoire was sequenced with immunoSEQ multiplex PCR; TCRdb's copy has only in-frame clones and lacks some. The table shows 85,000 to 130,000 clones, with approximately 78% occurring only once. V lost 8 bases and J 1 base, leaving 17 bases between the germline ends. Germline loops: CDR1 MNHNS, CDR2 SASEGT. The CDR3 extends over 15 amino acids. V and J are TRBV6-1 and TRBJ1-2; D ambiguous. This sample comprised CD4+ T cells from blood, obtained before liver transplant. The sequence derives from a human donor who received a liver transplant. The CDR3 reads CASFEGPELNYGYTF. CDR3 DNA sequence: TGTGCCAGCTTCGAAGGGCCAGAGCTTAACTATGGCTACACCTTC.